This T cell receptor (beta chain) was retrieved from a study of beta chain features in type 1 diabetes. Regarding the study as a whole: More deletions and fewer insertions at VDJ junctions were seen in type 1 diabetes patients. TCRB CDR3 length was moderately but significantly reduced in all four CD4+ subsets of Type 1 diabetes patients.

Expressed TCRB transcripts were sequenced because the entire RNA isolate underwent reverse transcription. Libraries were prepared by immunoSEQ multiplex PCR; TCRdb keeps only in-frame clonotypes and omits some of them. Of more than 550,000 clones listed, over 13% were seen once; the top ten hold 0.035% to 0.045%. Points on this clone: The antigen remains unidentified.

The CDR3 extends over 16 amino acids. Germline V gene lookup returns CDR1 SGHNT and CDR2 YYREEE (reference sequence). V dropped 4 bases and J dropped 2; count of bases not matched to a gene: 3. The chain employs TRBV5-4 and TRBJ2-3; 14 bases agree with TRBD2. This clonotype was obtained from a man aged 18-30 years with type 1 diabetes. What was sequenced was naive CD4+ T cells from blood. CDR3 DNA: TGTGCCAGCAGCCAGGGACTAGCGGGAGACACAGATACGCAGTATTTT. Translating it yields CASSQGLAGDTDTQYF.